A selection of T cell receptor beta chains follows, all from one sample in a study of cytomegalovirus exposure and HLA in healthy donors. Data came from immunoSEQ multiplex PCR; TCRdb stores just in-frame clones and leaves some out. The sample holds fewer than 250,000 clones, about 83% seen once. The material sequenced was PBMCs. All receptors derive from a man between 40 and 49 years old in good health and CMV-seronegative. Both conserved end residues are part of each CDR3. The D gene is left open where the match is weak. Clone size is shown for a subset of rows, as once, few, many or a class of expanded clone.

TRBD1 | TRBJ1-2 | . | TRBV29-1 | TGCAGCGTTGCGGGACAGGGGGAAGCTAACTATGGCTACACCTTC | CSVAGQGEANYGYTF
TRBD2 | TRBJ2-2 | . | TRBV28 | TGTGCCAGCAGTTCCCCTGGACTAGCGGGAGGCCCCGGGGAGCTGTTTTTT | CASSSPGLAGGPGELFF
. | TRBJ1-1 | . | TRBV27 | TGTGCCAGCAGTTTAAGAGGGAAAGCTTTCTTT | CASSLRGKAFF
. | TRBJ2-2 | few | TRBV19 | TGTGCCAGTCTCTCGGGACACACGGACACCGGGGAGCTGTTTTTT | CASLSGHTDTGELFF
TRBD2 | TRBJ2-7 | . | TRBV28 | TGTGCCAGCAGGCCTACCCTAGCGGGAGTCTACGAGCAGTACTTC | CASRPTLAGVYEQYF
. | TRBJ1-2 | . | TRBV7-9 | TGTGCCAGCAATTCTGGGGGGAGGAACTATGGCTACACCTTC | CASNSGGRNYGYTF
TRBD2 | TRBJ2-5 | . | TRBV5-6 | TGTGCCAGCAGCTTGGCTACTAGCGGGAGGGCCTTCCAAGAGACCCAGTACTTC | CASSLATSGRAFQETQYF
. | TRBJ2-1 | . | TRBV29-1 | TGCAGCGTTGAAGATCTTTTGAGCTCCTACAATGAGCAGTTCTTC | CSVEDLLSSYNEQFF
. | TRBJ1-5 | . | TRBV11-2 | TGTGCCAGCAGCTCCGGCTTGTCGAGGGGGAGCAATCAGCCCCAGCATTTT | CASSSGLSRGSNQPQHF
TRBD2 | TRBJ2-5 | few | TRBV6-1 | TGTGCCAGCAGTGGACTAGCGGGGGGGCGAGAGACCCAGTACTTC | CASSGLAGGRETQYF
TRBD1 | TRBJ1-5 | . | TRBV27 | TGTGCCAGCAGTTCCCTAACAGGGGGGAGCAATCAGCCCCAGCATTTT | CASSSLTGGSNQPQHF
. | TRBJ2-5 | . | TRBV30 | TGTGCCTGGAGTGTATCTGGCGGGACCCAGTACTTC | CAWSVSGGTQYF
TRBD1 | TRBJ2-2 | . | TRBV4-3 | TGCGCCAGCACCAGGGGGCTCGGCACCGGGGAGCTGTTTTTT | CASTRGLGTGELFF
. | TRBJ1-1 | few | TRBV6-6 | TGTGCCAGCAGTCCGGACACCGACACTGAAGCTTTCTTT | CASSPDTDTEAFF
. | TRBJ2-7 | . | TRBV5-4 | TGTGCCAGCAGCCTGACAGGACCGGGCGAGCAGTACTTC | CASSLTGPGEQYF
. | TRBJ1-2 | . | TRBV30 | TGTGCCCAGCAGCCACGGGACACCATTTATGGCTACACCTTC | CAQQPRDTIYGYTF
. | TRBJ1-6 | few | TRBV27 | TGTGCCAGCAGTTTATCGCAGACAGGAAATAATTCACCCCTCCACTTT | CASSLSQTGNNSPLHF
TRBD1 | TRBJ2-1 | . | TRBV5-6 | TGTGCCAGCAGCTTGGCCGGAGGGACAGGGATCGAGTTCTTC | CASSLAGGTGIEFF
TRBD2 | TRBJ2-7 | . | TRBV5-4 | TGTGCCAGCAGCAAGCCACGGACTAGCGGGGGAATCGAGCAGTACTTC | CASSKPRTSGGIEQYF
. | TRBJ2-7 | . | TRBV5-1 | TGCGCCAGCAGCTTGGGGAGGGCGCACTCCTACGAGCAGTACTTC | CASSLGRAHSYEQYF
. | TRBJ2-7 | . | TRBV7-7 | TGTGCCAGCAGCTTAGCGCAGGGTACGGACTACGAGCAGTACTTC | CASSLAQGTDYEQYF
. | TRBJ2-6 | few | TRBV5-1 | TGCGCCAGCAGCTTGGCGGGGGTTGGGGCCAACGTCCTGACTTTC | CASSLAGVGANVLTF
TRBD1 | TRBJ2-7 | . | TRBV28 | TGTGCCAGCAGGCGCTCGGGACAGCTCTACGAGCAGTACTTC | CASRRSGQLYEQYF
TRBD2 | TRBJ2-7 | . | TRBV5-1 | TGCGCCAGCAGCGCGGGACTAGGGTTCTCCTACGAGCAGTACTTC | CASSAGLGFSYEQYF
. | TRBJ1-1 | . | TRBV7-2 | TGTGCCAGCAGCTTATTAAACACTGAAGCTTTCTTT | CASSLLNTEAFF
. | TRBJ1-1 | . | TRBV7-2 | TGTGCCAGCAGCCGTAACAGCAACACTGAAGCTTTCTTT | CASSRNSNTEAFF
. | TRBJ1-3 | . | TRBV7-2 | TGTGCCAGCAGCTTAAGGGGCCCCTTCTCTGGAAACACCATATATTTT | CASSLRGPFSGNTIYF
. | TRBJ1-1 | . | TRBV5-8 | TGTGCCAGCAGCTTAGGGGTGAACACTGAAGCTTTCTTT | CASSLGVNTEAFF
. | TRBJ1-5 | . | TRBV15 | TGTGCCACCAGCGGGCATCCACGCGGCAATCAGCCCCAGCATTTT | CATSGHPRGNQPQHF
TRBD2 | TRBJ2-1 | . | TRBV4-1 | TGCGCCAGCAGCCTACAAAGGGCTAGCGGGAGGGGCAATGAGCAGTTCTTC | CASSLQRASGRGNEQFF
. | TRBJ1-1 | few | TRBV19 | TGTGCCAGTAGTATGTCGGGGGGCGCTGAGAACGGTGAAGCTTTCTTT | CASSMSGGAENGEAFF
TRBD1 | TRBJ1-1 | . | TRBV5-1 | TGCGCCAGCAGCTTACGGGGACAGGGGAACACTGAAGCTTTCTTT | CASSLRGQGNTEAFF
. | TRBJ2-3 | once | TRBV6-4 | TGTGCCAGCAGTGACTCGGGAGCCACAGATACGCAGTATTTT | CASSDSGATDTQYF
TRBD2 | TRBJ2-7 | . | TRBV28 | TGTGCCAGTTACTCTCGGACTAGCGGGGGTTCCTACGAGCAGTACTTC | CASYSRTSGGSYEQYF
TRBD2 | TRBJ2-2 | . | TRBV6-1 | TGTGCCTTCGGGAGCGGGGGGAACACCGGGGAGCTGTTTTTT | CAFGSGGNTGELFF
. | TRBJ2-2 | . | TRBV28 | TGTGCCAGCAGGCAACGAACCCTAACCGGGGAGCTGTTTTTT | CASRQRTLTGELFF
. | TRBJ1-1 | . | TRBV7-2 | TGTGCCAGCAGCCCAACCAGGGTGAACACTGAAGCTTTCTTT | CASSPTRVNTEAFF